This T cell receptor beta chain was identified during a study of blood T cell repertoires in COVID-19. Seattle cases were enrolled at active infection and followed longitudinally. Per the original data handling: It was from reference gene primer amplification that nucleated cell counts were estimated. Data came from immunoSEQ multiplex PCR; TCRdb stores just in-frame clones and leaves some out. V, J and clone size were drawn from that table, and D and trimming were deduced from the DNA. The sample consists of 25,000 to 35,000 clones, 90% to 95% of them appearing once. The CDR3 totals 15 residues. Germline CDR1 reads SEHNR; CDR2 reads FQNEAQ (reference sequence). Trimming left V 1 base short and J 3 bases short, with 12 bases between.

The receptor was derived from a woman in her seventies with COVID-19, enrolled during active disease. The rearrangement uses TRBV7-9 and TRBJ1-1; no clear D. Source material: peripheral blood. DNA for the CDR3: TGTGCCAGCAGCTTAGAGGAGGGCATGTACACTGAAGCTTTCTTT. This translates into CASSLEEGMYTEAFF.